Detailed here is one T cell receptor beta chain. Its target is not known. One end of the junction is discordant with germline, which a read error may explain. The CDR3 has 14 amino acids. Germline values: CDR1 SSHAT, CDR2 FNYEAQ (reference sequence). This entry belongs to a study of T cells after yellow fever vaccination. UMIs and a universal primer site were added when TCR cDNA was made by 5'RACE template switching. TCRdb processed the 5' RACE reads anew with MiXCR; each CDR3 protein has one entry. The sample has about 120,000 distinct CDR3 sequences; 7% to 8.5% are singletons. Study results and caveats: Reappearance after the booster was seen for most primary-vaccination clones, at around 95% CD4 and around 88% CD8.

The source is a young man who received the YFV17D yellow fever vaccine. V and J are TRBV7-7 and TRBJ2-3; 7 nucleotides line up with TRBD2. This specimen was CD8+ T cells sorted from PBMCs, taken 45 days after the yellow fever booster vaccination. CDR3 in amino acids: CASSSHSGSDTQYF. The CDR3 coding sequence is TGTGCTAGCAGCTCTCATAGCGGGTCAGATACGCAGTATTTT.